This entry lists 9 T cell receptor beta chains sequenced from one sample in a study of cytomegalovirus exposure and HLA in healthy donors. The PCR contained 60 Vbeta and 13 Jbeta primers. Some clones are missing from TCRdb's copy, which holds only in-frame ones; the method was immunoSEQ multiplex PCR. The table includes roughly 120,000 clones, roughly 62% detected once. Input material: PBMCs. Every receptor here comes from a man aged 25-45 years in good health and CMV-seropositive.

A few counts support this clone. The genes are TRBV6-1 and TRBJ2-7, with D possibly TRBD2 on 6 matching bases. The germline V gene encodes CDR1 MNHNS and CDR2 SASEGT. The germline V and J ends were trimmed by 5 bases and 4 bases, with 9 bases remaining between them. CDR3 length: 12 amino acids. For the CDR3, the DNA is TGTGCCAGCAGTCGGAGGGAGTACGAGCAGTACTTC. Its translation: CASSRREYEQYF.

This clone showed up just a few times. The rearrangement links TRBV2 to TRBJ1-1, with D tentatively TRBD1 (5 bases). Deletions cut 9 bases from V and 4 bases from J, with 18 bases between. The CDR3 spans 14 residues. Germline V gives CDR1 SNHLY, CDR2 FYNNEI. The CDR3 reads CASIEFYQGTEAFF. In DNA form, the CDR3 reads TGTGCCAGTATCGAGTTTTACCAGGGCACTGAAGCTTTCTTT.

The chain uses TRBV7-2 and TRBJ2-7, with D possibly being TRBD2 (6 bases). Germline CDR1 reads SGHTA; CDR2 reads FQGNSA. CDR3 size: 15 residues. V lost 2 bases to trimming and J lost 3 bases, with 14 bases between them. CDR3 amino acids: CASSLRQGLHYEQYF. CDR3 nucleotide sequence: TGTGCCAGCAGCTTAAGGCAAGGACTACACTACGAGCAGTACTTC.

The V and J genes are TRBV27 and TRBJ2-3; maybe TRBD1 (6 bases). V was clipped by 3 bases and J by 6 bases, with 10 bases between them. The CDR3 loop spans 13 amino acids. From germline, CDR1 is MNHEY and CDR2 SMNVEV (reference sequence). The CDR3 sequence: CASSFQGLDTQYF. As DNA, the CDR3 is TGTGCCAGCAGTTTTCAGGGGTTGGATACGCAGTATTTT.

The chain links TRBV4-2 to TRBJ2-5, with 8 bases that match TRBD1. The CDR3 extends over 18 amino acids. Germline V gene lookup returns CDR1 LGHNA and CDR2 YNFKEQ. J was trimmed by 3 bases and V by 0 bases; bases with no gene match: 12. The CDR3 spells CASSQEGPGAGGEETQYF. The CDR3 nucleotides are TGTGCCAGCAGCCAAGAGGGGCCCGGGGCAGGGGGCGAAGAGACCCAGTACTTC.

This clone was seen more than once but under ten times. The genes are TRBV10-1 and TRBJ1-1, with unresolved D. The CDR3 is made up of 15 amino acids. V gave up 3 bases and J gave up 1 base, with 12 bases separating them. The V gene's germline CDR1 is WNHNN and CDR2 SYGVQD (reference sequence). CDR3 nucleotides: TGCGCCAGCAGTGACTCTCGGGTCACGAACACTGAAGCTTTCTTT. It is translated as CASSDSRVTNTEAFF.

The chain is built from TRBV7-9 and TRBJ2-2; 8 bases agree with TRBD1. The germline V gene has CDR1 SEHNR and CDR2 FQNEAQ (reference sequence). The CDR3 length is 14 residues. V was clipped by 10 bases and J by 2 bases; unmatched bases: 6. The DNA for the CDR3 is TGTGCCAACCCGACAGGGGACAACACCGGGGAGCTGTTTTTT. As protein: CANPTGDNTGELFF.

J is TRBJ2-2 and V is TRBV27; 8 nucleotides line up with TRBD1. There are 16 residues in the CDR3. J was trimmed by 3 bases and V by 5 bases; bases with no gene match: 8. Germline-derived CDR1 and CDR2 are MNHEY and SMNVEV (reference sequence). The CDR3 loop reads CASSRGGQGYTGELFF. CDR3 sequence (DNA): TGTGCCAGCAGTCGGGGCGGACAGGGCTACACCGGGGAGCTGTTTTTT.

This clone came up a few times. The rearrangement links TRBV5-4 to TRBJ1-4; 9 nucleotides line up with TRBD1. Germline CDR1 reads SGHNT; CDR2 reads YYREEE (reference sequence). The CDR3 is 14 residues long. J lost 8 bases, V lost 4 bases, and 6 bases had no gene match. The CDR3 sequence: CASSVTGGEEKLFF. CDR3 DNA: TGTGCCAGCAGCGTTACAGGGGGCGAAGAAAAACTGTTTTTT.